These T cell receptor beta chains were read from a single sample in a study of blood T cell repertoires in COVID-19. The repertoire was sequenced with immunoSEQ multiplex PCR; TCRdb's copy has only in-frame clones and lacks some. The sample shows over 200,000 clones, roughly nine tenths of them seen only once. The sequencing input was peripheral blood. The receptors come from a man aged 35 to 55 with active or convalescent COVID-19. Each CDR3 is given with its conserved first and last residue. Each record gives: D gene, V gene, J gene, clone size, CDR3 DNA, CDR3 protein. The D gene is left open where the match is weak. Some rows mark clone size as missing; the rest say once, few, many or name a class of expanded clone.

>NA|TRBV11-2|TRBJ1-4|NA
TGTGCCAGCAGCCCCACACAGGGTTCTAATGAAAAACTGTTTTTT
CASSPTQGSNEKLFF
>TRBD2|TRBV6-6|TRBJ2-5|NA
TGTGCCAGCAGTTACCTAGCGGAATACCAAGAGACCCAGTACTTC
CASSYLAEYQETQYF
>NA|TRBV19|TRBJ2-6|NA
TGTGCCAGTACCCTTCAGGGGCAACCTGGGGCCAACGTCCTGACTTTC
CASTLQGQPGANVLTF
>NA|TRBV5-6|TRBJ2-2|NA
TGTGCCAGCAGCTCGGTGGGGGGGAACACCGGGGAGCTGTTTTTT
CASSSVGGNTGELFF
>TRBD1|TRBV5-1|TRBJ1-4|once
TGCGCCAGCAGCAGCGGGGACAGGGGGCTAAGTAATGAAAAACTGTTTTTT
CASSSGDRGLSNEKLFF
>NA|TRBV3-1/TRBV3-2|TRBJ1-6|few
TGTGCCAGCAGCCAATCTCGGGGCAGGGTGGAGGGAAATTCACCCCTCCACTTT
CASSQSRGRVEGNSPLHF
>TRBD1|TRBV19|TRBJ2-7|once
TGTGCCAGTAGTCCCTCGACAGGGGCCTACTACGAGCAGTACTTC
CASSPSTGAYYEQYF
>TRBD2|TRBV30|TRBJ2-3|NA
TGTGCCTGGAGCGGACTAGTGGGCACAGATACGCAGTATTTT
CAWSGLVGTDTQYF
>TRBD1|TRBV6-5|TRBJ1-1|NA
TGTGCCAGCAGTTGGACAGGGGCGGGAACTGAAGCTTTCTTT
CASSWTGAGTEAFF
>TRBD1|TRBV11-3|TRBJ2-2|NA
TGTGCCAGCAGCTTAGACTGGACAGGGGGGAAGAACACCGGGGAGCTGTTTTTT
CASSLDWTGGKNTGELFF
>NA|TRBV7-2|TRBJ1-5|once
TGTGCCAGCAGCCGCGACAGAAGCAATCAGCCCCAGCATTTT
CASSRDRSNQPQHF
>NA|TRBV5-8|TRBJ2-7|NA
TGTGCCAGCAGCTTGGAGGGACAATCCTACGAGCAGTACTTC
CASSLEGQSYEQYF
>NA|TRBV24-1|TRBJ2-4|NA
TGTGCCACCAGTGATTCCGGGACCAAAAACATTCAGTACTTC
CATSDSGTKNIQYF
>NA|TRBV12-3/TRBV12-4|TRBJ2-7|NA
TGTGCCAGCAGTCCGGACAGTTCCTACGAGCAGTACTTC
CASSPDSSYEQYF
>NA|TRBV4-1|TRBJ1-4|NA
TGCGCCAGCAGCCAGCAGGCAACGTTGACTAATGAAAAACTGTTTTTT
CASSQQATLTNEKLFF
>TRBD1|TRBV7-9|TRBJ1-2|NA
TGTGCCAGCGGCGGGCAGACAGGGAACTATGGCTACACCTTC
CASGGQTGNYGYTF
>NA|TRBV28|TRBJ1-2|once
TGTGCCAGCAGTTTAGCGGCAGTCGACTATGGCTACACCTTC
CASSLAAVDYGYTF
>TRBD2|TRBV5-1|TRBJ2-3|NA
TGCGCCAGCAGGGCGGGAGGGGTAACAGATACGCAGTATTTT
CASRAGGVTDTQYF
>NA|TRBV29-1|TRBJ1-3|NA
TGCAGCGTTGAAGATCTGAGGTCTTGGTCTGGGGCGAATGGAAACACCATATATTTT
CSVEDLRSWSGANGNTIYF
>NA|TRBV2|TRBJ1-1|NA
TGTGCCAGCAGCCCGACAGAGAACACTGAAGCTTTCTTT
CASSPTENTEAFF
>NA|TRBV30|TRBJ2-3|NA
TGTGCCTGGAGTGTGATGGGGCAAGATACGCAGTATTTT
CAWSVMGQDTQYF